This is a list of T cell receptor beta chains from one sample in a study of shared clonotypes between healthy human individuals. The protocol was immunoSEQ multiplex PCR, while the TCRdb copy is restricted to in-frame clones and leaves out a portion. The table includes about 590,000 clones, less than 97% detected once. The sample consisted of naive CD8+ T cells sorted from blood. The source of these receptors is a woman between 25 and 40 years old in good health. The CDR3 runs from the conserved cysteine through the conserved F or W. The D gene is left open where the match is weak. The size field is filled for only some rows; it gives once, few, many or a size class.

CDR3nt,CDR3aa,j_gene,abundance,v_gene,d_gene
TGTGCCAGCAGCCCCTGGGACAGTCCAGATACGCAGTATTTT,CASSPWDSPDTQYF,TRBJ2-3,.,TRBV7-9,TRBD1
TGTGCCAGCAGTCCTACGGACTACAATGAGCAGTTCTTC,CASSPTDYNEQFF,TRBJ2-1,.,TRBV27,.
TGTGCCAGCAGTGCCACCATCCGCACAGATACGCAGTATTTT,CASSATIRTDTQYF,TRBJ2-3,.,TRBV6-4,.
TGTGCCAGCAGTTCCCCGTCCTACGAGCAGTACTTC,CASSSPSYEQYF,TRBJ2-7,once,TRBV2,.
TGTGCCAGCACCCTGGACCTCTCGAACACTGAAGCTTTCTTT,CASTLDLSNTEAFF,TRBJ1-1,.,TRBV6-5,.
TGCAGCGTAGAGAGGGTCGGGGTCGACACTGAAGCTTTCTTT,CSVERVGVDTEAFF,TRBJ1-1,.,TRBV29-1,.
TGTGCCAGTAGCGAGCGGGAGATGGTCTACGAGCAGTACTTC,CASSEREMVYEQYF,TRBJ2-7,.,TRBV19,TRBD2
TGCGCCAGCAGCACCGGACAGGGGGGTATCTACGAGCAGTACTTC,CASSTGQGGIYEQYF,TRBJ2-7,.,TRBV4-1,TRBD1
TGTGCCAGCAGTTCCACCGGGACAGGGGCTCCGTTCTATGGCTACACCTTC,CASSSTGTGAPFYGYTF,TRBJ1-2,.,TRBV27,TRBD1
TGCGCCAGCAGTCCGACGCGGTGGGGGGCGGTCGAGCAGTACTTC,CASSPTRWGAVEQYF,TRBJ2-7,.,TRBV23-1,.
TGTGCCATCCTGGGGCGGGGAACAGATACGCAGTATTTT,CAILGRGTDTQYF,TRBJ2-3,once,TRBV10-3,.
TGTGCCAGCAGCAGACTAGGGTCCTACAATGAGCAGTTCTTC,CASSRLGSYNEQFF,TRBJ2-1,.,TRBV27,.
TGTGCCAGTAGTCCAAAGGGGAGGAGCTCCTACGAGCAGTACTTC,CASSPKGRSSYEQYF,TRBJ2-7,.,TRBV19,.
TGTGCCAGCAGTTTAAGGGCCTACGAGCAGTACTTC,CASSLRAYEQYF,TRBJ2-7,.,TRBV28,.
TGTGCCACCAGCACTCACGATGTAGCGGTATCCGACAATGAGCAGTTCTTC,CATSTHDVAVSDNEQFF,TRBJ2-1,.,TRBV15,.
TGTGCCAGCAGCTTGACCATGATAGGGACCACTGAAGCTTTCTTT,CASSLTMIGTTEAFF,TRBJ1-1,.,TRBV5-8,.
TGCGCCAGCAGCCAGAGGGGGAACACTGAAGCTTTCTTT,CASSQRGNTEAFF,TRBJ1-1,.,TRBV4-1,.
TGCAGCGCTAACACTAGGACCGGGGAGCTGTTTTTT,CSANTRTGELFF,TRBJ2-2,.,TRBV29-1,.
TGTGCCAGCAGTGACGGACCAGGGGACACTGAAGCTTTCTTT,CASSDGPGDTEAFF,TRBJ1-1,.,TRBV25-1,.
TGCGCCAGCAGCTTGGGACAGGACGGCTATGGCTACACCTTC,CASSLGQDGYGYTF,TRBJ1-2,.,TRBV5-1,.
TGTGCCAGCAGCCAAGAGCCAGGAAGTGAGCAGTTCTTC,CASSQEPGSEQFF,TRBJ2-1,.,TRBV4-2,.
TGTGCCAGCAGTTTTGCCCTCTTCCTGAAGACTCCGGGCCAGGGGAAAGATACGCAGTATTTT,CASSFALFLKTPGQGKDTQYF,TRBJ2-3,.,TRBV27,.
TGTGCCAGCTCACTACCGGACAGGGACAATGAGCAGTTCTTC,CASSLPDRDNEQFF,TRBJ2-1,.,TRBV18,TRBD1
TGCAGCGTTAACAGGGGTCCCTACGAGCAGTACTTC,CSVNRGPYEQYF,TRBJ2-7,.,TRBV29-1,TRBD1
TGTGCCAGCAGCTTGGCCTCGGTAACAGAAGTCCTCTTCGGGGGAGGCTACACCTTC,CASSLASVTEVLFGGGYTF,TRBJ1-2,.,TRBV5-6,.
TGTGCCAGCAGAGCCGAGGACAGAAACCTCGGGGAGCTGTTTTTT,CASRAEDRNLGELFF,TRBJ2-2,.,TRBV9,.
TGTGCCAGCAGCGGCCGGACAGTTGAAGCTTTCTTT,CASSGRTVEAFF,TRBJ1-1,few,TRBV9,.
TGCGCCAGCAGCCAAGTATTCGGTCAGCCCCAGCATTTT,CASSQVFGQPQHF,TRBJ1-5,.,TRBV4-1,.
TGTGCCAGCAGCCTCCCACTAGCGGGAGTCCCCAATGAGCAGTTCTTC,CASSLPLAGVPNEQFF,TRBJ2-1,.,TRBV5-8,TRBD2
TGTGCCAGCAGCTTAGTGTCAGGGGAAATCTTCAATGAGCAGTTCTTC,CASSLVSGEIFNEQFF,TRBJ2-1,.,TRBV7-8,.
TGCAGCGTTGAATGGGAGAGAGAGGGTAAGGGTTACGAGCAGTACTTC,CSVEWEREGKGYEQYF,TRBJ2-7,.,TRBV29-1,.
TGTGCCAGCAGCTTAGAGCGCGGGAGGAGGGACAATGAGCAGTTCTTC,CASSLERGRRDNEQFF,TRBJ2-1,once,TRBV11-3,TRBD2
TGTGCCAGCAGCAACGGACTAGCGATAAACTCCTACGAGCAGTACTTC,CASSNGLAINSYEQYF,TRBJ2-7,.,TRBV5-4,TRBD2
TGCAGCGTTGAAGCCCCCAGCGGGAGGGCCGTGGATGAGCAGTTCTTC,CSVEAPSGRAVDEQFF,TRBJ2-1,.,TRBV29-1,TRBD2
TGTGCCAGCAACAGAGGGGTCGACGAGCAGTACTTC,CASNRGVDEQYF,TRBJ2-7,.,TRBV28,.
TGTGCCAGCAAAGGACAGGGTTTTACCTACGAGCAGTACTTC,CASKGQGFTYEQYF,TRBJ2-7,once,TRBV2,TRBD1
TGTGCCAGCATGGTCCGGGACAGGTATGGGCAGCCCCAGCATTTT,CASMVRDRYGQPQHF,TRBJ1-5,once,TRBV28,TRBD1
TGCGCCAGCAGCCAAGTCGAGGGGCCTGAGCAGTACTTC,CASSQVEGPEQYF,TRBJ2-7,.,TRBV4-1,.
TGTGCCAGTAGTATACAAGGGGGGACCCAGTACTTC,CASSIQGGTQYF,TRBJ2-5,.,TRBV19,.
TGTGCCAGCAGCCAGGGGTCGGCAGATACGCAGTATTTT,CASSQGSADTQYF,TRBJ2-3,.,TRBV7-6,.
TGTGCCAGCAGTTTATGGGGCAGGAACACCGGGGAGCTGTTTTTT,CASSLWGRNTGELFF,TRBJ2-2,.,TRBV27,.
TGTGCCAGCAGCTTGGTAGGGTGGAGCGGGGAGCTGTTTTTT,CASSLVGWSGELFF,TRBJ2-2,.,TRBV5-6,.
TGTGCCAGCAGCTTCAGGAGATCCTACGAGCAGTACTTC,CASSFRRSYEQYF,TRBJ2-7,.,TRBV11-1,.
TGTGCCAGCAGCTTATTAAAGACGGACTCTGGAAACACCATATATTTT,CASSLLKTDSGNTIYF,TRBJ1-3,.,TRBV13,.
TGTGCCAGCATCTCAACCCGTGGGGGCTACACCTTC,CASISTRGGYTF,TRBJ1-2,.,TRBV27,.
TGTGCCAGCAGTCTAGGGGTGGGCGAGCAGTACTTC,CASSLGVGEQYF,TRBJ2-7,.,TRBV27,.
TGTGCCAGCAGCTTACGGGACGCATTGGCCGGGGAGCTGTTTTTT,CASSLRDALAGELFF,TRBJ2-2,.,TRBV7-9,.
TGTGCCAGCAGACCGGGACTCGTTAGTACCGGGGAGCTGTTTTTT,CASRPGLVSTGELFF,TRBJ2-2,.,TRBV27,.
TGTGCCAGCAAGGGGACTAGCGGATCCTACGAGCAGTACTTC,CASKGTSGSYEQYF,TRBJ2-7,.,TRBV6-5,TRBD2
TGTGCCAGCAGTTTATGGCTGATGACTAGCGGGAGGGACAAGGGGGGCACAGATACGCAGTATTTT,CASSLWLMTSGRDKGGTDTQYF,TRBJ2-3,.,TRBV28,TRBD2
TGTGCCAGCAGCTTGCAGGACAGGGTGGATGAGCAGTTCTTC,CASSLQDRVDEQFF,TRBJ2-1,.,TRBV5-6,TRBD1
TGTGCCAGCAGCGAGAAGGACAGGGACTACGAGCAGTACTTC,CASSEKDRDYEQYF,TRBJ2-7,.,TRBV9,TRBD1
TGTGCCAGCAGCCCCACTAGTCGTGAGACCCAGTACTTC,CASSPTSRETQYF,TRBJ2-5,.,TRBV13,.
TGTGCCAGCAGTTTCGTAGGGAGTGGTGAGACCCAGTACTTC,CASSFVGSGETQYF,TRBJ2-5,.,TRBV27,.
TGTGCCAGCACAGTAGCGGGAGCCTTCTACAATGAGCAGTTCTTC,CASTVAGAFYNEQFF,TRBJ2-1,.,TRBV28,TRBD2